This T cell receptor beta chain is from a study of T cell changes during pregnancy in multiple sclerosis. This clone is a singleton in its sample. Clones were read by immunoSEQ multiplex PCR, and TCRdb kept only the in-frame ones, dropping some. The sample carries tens of thousands of clones, about nine tenths recorded once. The CDR3 is 17 residues long. With 0 bases removed from V and 4 bases from J, the gap between germline ends came to 16 bases. Germline V lookup: CDR1 LGHNT, CDR2 FRNRAP. This material consisted of peripheral blood, taken in the second trimester of pregnancy. The sequence was obtained from a female donor with multiple sclerosis, enrolled in a pregnancy study. The chain uses TRBV12-5 and TRBJ2-1, with D maybe TRBD1 (6 bases). The CDR3 spells CASGLVLAGRGYNEQFF. As DNA, the CDR3 is TGTGCTAGTGGTTTGGTACTTGCCGGCAGGGGTTACAATGAGCAGTTCTTC.